Listed here are 30 T cell receptor beta chains from one sample, sequenced in a study of breast tumors, draining lymph nodes, adjacent tissues. TCRdb independently ran MiXCR on the multiplex PCR reads; one entry per CDR3 protein. The sample holds over 10,000 distinct CDR3 sequences, over 45% seen once. Sequencing was carried out using tumor-adjacent breast tissue. Receptors were obtained from a female donor with breast cancer. Some clones in this sample may be carry-over from other donors' samples.

The chain employs TRBV20-1 and TRBJ2-1; 13 bases are a match to TRBD2. Germline CDR1 is DFQATT and CDR2 is SNEGSKA (reference sequence). Losses at the gene ends were 3 bases for V and 6 bases for J; bases not matched to a gene: 8. This CDR3 comprises 16 residues. DNA of the CDR3: TGCAGTGCTAGGGGGATGACTAGCGGGAGGCCCAATGAGCAGTTCTTC. Protein sequence: CSARGMTSGRPNEQFF.

This chain uses TRBV11-2 with TRBJ1-5; TRBD1 matches at 7 bases. Germline loops: CDR1 SGHAT, CDR2 FQNNGV. This CDR3 has 15 amino acids. Trimming cost V 1 base and J 4 bases; bases outside gene matches: 4. DNA of the CDR3: TGTGCCAGCAGCTTAGGCGGGACAGTTAATCAGCCCCAGCATTTT. Translation: CASSLGGTVNQPQHF. The whole variable domain, remainder taken from reference TRBV11-2 and TRBJ1-5, is EAGVAQSPRYKIIEKRQSVAFWCNPISGHATLYWYQQILGQGPKLLIQFQNNGVVDDSQLPKDRFSAERLKGVDSTLKIQPAKLEDSAVYLCASSLGGTVNQPQHFGDGTRLSIL.

V is TRBV20-1 and J is TRBJ2-3; TRBD2 aligns across 7 bases. The CDR3 loop spans 16 amino acids. CDR1 is DFQATT and CDR2 is SNEGSKA in the germline V gene (reference sequence). With V trimmed by 1 base and J by 3 bases, 10 bases remained unmatched. CDR3 coding DNA: TGCAGTGCTAGAGTGTTGGCGGGAGTCGGTACAGATACGCAGTATTTT. This gives the protein CSARVLAGVGTDTQYF.

There are a few counts of this clonotype. The chain joins TRBV4-2 to TRBJ1-2; 7 positions match TRBD1. In germline, CDR1 is LGHNA, CDR2 YNFKEQ. Trimming took 4 bases from V and 9 from J; bases not matched to a gene: 11. The CDR3 runs to 14 residues. The CDR3 region is CASSPDRARESYTF. As DNA, the CDR3 is TGTGCCAGCAGCCCAGACAGGGCGAGAGAAAGCTACACCTTC.

This clonotype is deemed medium-sized (0.01 to 0.1%). This chain links TRBV24-1 with TRBJ2-1; D possibly corresponds to TRBD2 (6 bases). Trimming took off 5 bases at V and 4 bases at J, with 14 bases between the two ends. Germline V gives CDR1 KGHDR, CDR2 SFDVKD. The length of the CDR3 is 15 residues. DNA for the CDR3: TGTGCCACCAGTGCCCTGGGGGGACTGTACAATGAGCAGTTCTTC. It translates to CATSALGGLYNEQFF.

The table lists this clonotype with many counts. The rearrangement joins TRBV5-5 to TRBJ2-7; no clear D gene. Per germline, CDR1 SGHKS and CDR2 YYEKEE (reference sequence). The V and J ends lost 4 bases and 6 bases respectively, with 11 bases between them. The CDR3 spans 12 residues. CDR3 DNA: TGTGCCAGCAGCCCCAACCTTATCGAGCAGTACTTC. Translating gives CASSPNLIEQYF. Full variable domain (outside the CDR3, taken from reference TRBV5-5 and TRBJ2-7): DAGVTQSPTHLIKTRGQQVTLRCSPISGHKSVSWYQQVLGQGPQFIFQYYEKEERGRGNFPDRFSARQFPNYSSELNVNALLLGDSALYLCASSPNLIEQYFGPGTRLTVT.

This clonotype was seen at least ten times. A read error may produce the germline difference seen at one junction end. This chain joins TRBV6-2 or TRBV6-3 and TRBJ2-2, with no clear D. This CDR3 contains 11 residues. CDR1 and CDR2 (germline): MNHEY, SVGEGT. DNA for the CDR3: TGTGCCAACAGTCGTACCGGGGAGCTGTTTTTT. It translates to CANSRTGELFF.

This chain links TRBV9 with TRBJ2-1, with 8 bases identical to TRBD2. Germline V gene lookup returns CDR1 SGDLS and CDR2 YYNGEE. This CDR3 comprises 16 residues. J lost 0 bases, V lost 0 bases, and 2 bases had no gene match. The CDR3 here is CASSVGSGSSYNEQFF. CDR3 DNA: TGTGCCAGCAGCGTAGGAAGCGGGAGCTCCTACAATGAGCAGTTCTTC.

This clonotype was found a few times. The chain uses TRBV5-6 and TRBJ1-2; D remains unclear. The CDR3 is 15 amino acids. V dropped 4 bases and J dropped 1 base, with 14 bases sitting between them. CDR1 SGHDT and CDR2 YYEEEE come from the germline V gene. The CDR3 DNA follows: TGTGCCAGCAGCCGCTCACTTAATAGTAACTATGGCTACACCTTC. This gives the protein CASSRSLNSNYGYTF.

Comments on this clonotype: Given the absence of the conserved phenylalanine or tryptophan at the CDR3 end, a read error is likely. No DNA is shown, since the ends of the CDR3 on it are uncertain; the CDR3 is the one TCRdb lists. The CDR3 here is CASSRTEGRSLLHFGN. The V call is TRBV7-8, the J call TRBJ2-1; the D call of TRBD2 is as the table states it, not checked on the DNA. The germline CDR1 and CDR2 sequences are SGHVS and FQNEAQ. The CDR3 is 16 residues long, counting both termini.

This CDR3 reads CASSVGGLAGGSNEQFF. The CDR3 coding sequence is TGTGCCAGCAGCGTAGGGGGACTAGCGGGAGGTTCCAATGAGCAGTTCTTC. The chain recombines TRBV9 with TRBJ2-1; 15 bases are shared with TRBD2. CDR3 size: 17 residues. V lost 0 bases and J lost 6; bases outside the gene matches: 4. CDR1 and CDR2 (germline): SGDLS, YYNGEE. The full variable domain, its missing parts supplied by reference TRBV9 and TRBJ2-1, is DSGVTQTPKHLITATGQRVTLRCSPRSGDLSVYWYQQSLDQGLQFLIQYYNGEERAKGNILERFSAQQFPDLHSELNLSSLELGDSALYFCASSVGGLAGGSNEQFFGPGTRLTVL.

V is TRBV5-1 and J is TRBJ1-3; D not resolved. Germline V gene data show CDR1 as SGHRS and CDR2 as YFSETQ. The CDR3 is made up of 12 amino acids. V shed 5 bases and J shed 0 bases, with 3 bases lying between them. DNA for the CDR3: TGCGCCAGCAGGGACTCTGGAAACACCATATATTTT. It encodes CASRDSGNTIYF.

V and J are TRBV5-7 and TRBJ1-4; unclear D gene. TRBV5-7 belongs to the ORF category, with a function that is uncertain. Trimming took off 5 bases at V and 7 bases at J, with 12 bases between the two ends. The CDR3 sequence is 13 residues long. The CDR3, as DNA: TGTGCCAGCAGTTTTGGACTGGCTGAAAAACTGTTTTTT. This codes for CASSFGLAEKLFF.

J is TRBJ2-1 and V is TRBV5-1, with 8 positions matching TRBD2. The V and J ends lost 4 bases and 5 bases, in that order; junction bases with no gene match: 14. The CDR3 runs 17 residues. Germline loops: CDR1 SGHRS, CDR2 YFSETQ. As DNA, the CDR3 is TGCGCCAGCAGCCTAAACGGACTAGCCGAGGGGCACAATGAGCAGTTCTTC. Translating it yields CASSLNGLAEGHNEQFF. Based on the CDR3 plus reference TRBV5-1 and TRBJ2-1, the full variable domain is KAGVTQTPRYLIKTRGQQVTLSCSPISGHRSVSWYQQTPGQGLQFLFEYFSETQRNKGNFPGRFSGRQFSNSRSEMNVSTLELGDSALYLCASSLNGLAEGHNEQFFGPGTRLTVL.

By frequency in the sample, this clonotype is medium-sized (0.01 to 0.1%). The chain recombines TRBV5-8 with TRBJ2-7; D is unclear. This CDR3 has 11 amino acids. Germline assignment: CDR1 SGHTS and CDR2 YDEGEE. Trimming took 7 bases from V and 5 from J, leaving 10 bases between them. The CDR3 loop is CASVQLDEQYF. The DNA for the CDR3 is TGTGCCAGCGTGCAGTTGGACGAGCAGTACTTC.

This clonotype appeared a few times. This chain joins TRBV4-1 and TRBJ2-2, with 11 bases matching TRBD1. V shed 2 bases and J 7 bases; nucleotides not matched to a gene: 6. Germline V gene lookup returns CDR1 MGHRA and CDR2 YSYEKL. The CDR3 runs to 16 residues. This CDR3 is CASSQFGTGGFGELFF. The CDR3 nucleotides read TGCGCCAGCAGCCAATTCGGGACAGGGGGGTTCGGGGAGCTGTTTTTT.

Here the CDR3 DNA reads TGCAGCGTTGAAGATCGGGACGTCTACAATGAGCAGTTCTTC. Its protein is CSVEDRDVYNEQFF. The gene calls are TRBV29-1 and TRBJ2-1; TRBD1 or TRBD2 may be the D gene (5 bases each). V gave up 0 bases and J gave up 3 bases, with 9 bases separating them. Germline V gene data show CDR1 as SQVTM and CDR2 as ANQGSEA. The CDR3 covers 14 residues.

The chain recombines TRBV20-1 with TRBJ1-2; 8 positions match TRBD1. Germline-derived CDR1 and CDR2 are DFQATT and SNEGSKA (reference sequence). J gave up 7 bases and V 5 bases, and 12 bases lay outside the gene matches. The CDR3 totals 14 residues. In DNA form, the CDR3 reads TGCAGTGCTCCTTGGTGGGACAGGTTGGGTGGCTACACCTTC. Amino acid sequence: CSAPWWDRLGGYTF.

A remark on this clonotype: One end of the junction does not line up with germline, which may come from a read error. V usage is TRBV6-1 and J usage is TRBJ2-7, with D tentatively TRBD1 (6 bases). The CDR3 consists of 14 residues. The germline V gene encodes CDR1 MNHNS and CDR2 SASEGT. The chain's CDR3 is CASSQVRTENEQCF. For the CDR3, the DNA is TGTGCCAGCAGTCAAGTTAGGACAGAGAACGAGCAGTGCTTC.

V is TRBV10-3 and J is TRBJ2-3; 9 bases align to TRBD1. The germline V gene has CDR1 ENHRY and CDR2 SYGVKD. The CDR3 sequence is 13 residues long. Unmatched junction bases numbered 0, after V lost 4 bases and J lost 4 bases. CDR3 amino acids: CAISGQGADTQYF. The CDR3, as DNA: TGTGCCATCAGTGGACAGGGGGCAGATACGCAGTATTTT.

By sample fraction, this clonotype is medium-sized. The chain links TRBV7-9 to TRBJ2-7, with 12 positions matching TRBD2. CDR1 is SEHNR, CDR2 FQNEAQ, per germline (reference sequence). There are 15 residues in the CDR3. Trimming took 8 bases from V and 6 from J; bases not matched to a gene: 11. The CDR3 coding sequence is TGTGCCAGCTCTGGGGGACTAGCGGGTCCGGGCGAGCAGTACTTC. Its translation is CASSGGLAGPGEQYF.

The rearrangement joins TRBV28 to TRBJ2-5, with 10 bases aligning to TRBD2. The CDR3 length is 14 residues. After removal of 5 bases from V and 3 bases from J, the junction contained 3 bases not matched to a gene. Germline lookup yields CDR1 MDHEN and CDR2 SYDVKM. In DNA, the CDR3 is TGTGCCAGCAGTCACCTAGCGGGAGAAGAGACCCAGTACTTC. It encodes CASSHLAGEETQYF.

This clonotype occurred many times. A much more abundant neighbour one base away suggests this may be a read error. The chain couples TRBV20-1 to TRBJ2-7; D is unresolved. Germline CDR1 and CDR2: DFQATT and SNEGSKA (reference sequence). The CDR3 runs 14 residues. V shed 2 bases and J shed 6 bases, with 17 bases lying between them. The CDR3 DNA is TGCAGTGCTAGAATCCGGTCCCTTCCGTCCGAGCAGTACTTC. This gives the protein CSARIRSLPSEQYF.

The count of this clonotype is one. This chain links TRBV2 with TRBJ2-7, with D perhaps matching TRBD1 (5 bases). The CDR3 is 13 amino acids. Germline V gene sequence: CDR1 SNHLY, CDR2 FYNNEI. V dropped 4 bases and J dropped 2 bases, with 9 bases sitting between them. The CDR3 DNA reads TGTGCCAGCAGTGGCCGACAGACCTACGAGCAGTACTTC. Translated, it gives CASSGRQTYEQYF. Based on the CDR3 plus reference TRBV2 and TRBJ2-7, the full variable domain is EPEVTQTPSHQVTQMGQEVILRCVPISNHLYFYWYRQILGQKVEFLVSFYNNEISEKSEIFDDQFSVERPDGSNFTLKIRSTKLEDSAMYFCASSGRQTYEQYFGPGTRLTVT.

The chain recombines TRBV30 with TRBJ2-7; TRBD2 matches 8 bases. From germline, CDR1 is GTSNPN and CDR2 SVGIG (reference sequence). The CDR3 has 13 residues. V trimming: 8 bases; J trimming: 6 bases; junction bases outside the gene matches: 12. The CDR3 protein is CARTGGRTAEQYF. CDR3 DNA: TGTGCCCGAACGGGGGGGCGAACCGCCGAGCAGTACTTC.

This clonotype occurred many times. The chain couples TRBV6-5 to TRBJ2-7, with D possibly matching TRBD1 (6 bases). Germline CDR1 and CDR2: MNHEY and SVGAGI. The CDR3 spans 13 residues. V lost 5 bases, J lost 2 bases, and 10 bases lay in between. DNA of the CDR3: TGTGCCAGCAGTCACCGACAGGCCTACGAGCAGTACTTC. Its protein is CASSHRQAYEQYF.

V gene TRBV30 combines with J gene TRBJ2-3; 8 bases line up with TRBD1. CDR1 GTSNPN and CDR2 SVGIG come from the germline V gene (reference sequence). The CDR3 is 16 amino acids. The V gene end was trimmed by 5 bases and the J gene end by 2 bases; junction bases not matched to a gene: 12. This CDR3 reads CAWFSRDRIYTDTQYF. Here the CDR3 DNA reads TGTGCCTGGTTTTCCCGGGACAGGATTTACACAGATACGCAGTATTTT.

V and J are TRBV7-4 and TRBJ2-2; 13 bases are shared with TRBD2. The CDR3 sequence is 16 residues long. Germline V gives CDR1 SGHVT, CDR2 SQSDAQ. The trim removed 5 bases at V and 6 bases at J, leaving 6 bases unmatched. The CDR3 DNA reads TGTGCCAGCAGCGCGGGACTAGCGGGATTGCCCGGGGAGCTGTTTTTT. Protein: CASSAGLAGLPGELFF.

This clonotype has a count of ten or more. V is TRBV5-1 and J is TRBJ2-3, with 8 bases fitting TRBD2. Germline lookup yields CDR1 SGHRS and CDR2 YFSETQ. CDR3 length: 15 residues. V was pared by 3 bases and J by 0 bases, with 3 bases of the junction left unmatched. The CDR3: CASSWSGRSTDTQYF. The DNA of the CDR3 is TGCGCCAGCAGCTGGAGCGGGAGAAGCACAGATACGCAGTATTTT.

This sequence joins TRBV5-1 and TRBJ2-7; TRBD1 matches at 8 bases. The germline V gene encodes CDR1 SGHRS and CDR2 YFSETQ. V lost 5 bases and J lost 4; bases outside the gene matches: 14. This CDR3 is built from 16 residues. In DNA form, the CDR3 reads TGCGCCAGCAGGCTACGGAGCACAGGGGGTCCGTACGAGCAGTACTTC. Its protein is CASRLRSTGGPYEQYF.